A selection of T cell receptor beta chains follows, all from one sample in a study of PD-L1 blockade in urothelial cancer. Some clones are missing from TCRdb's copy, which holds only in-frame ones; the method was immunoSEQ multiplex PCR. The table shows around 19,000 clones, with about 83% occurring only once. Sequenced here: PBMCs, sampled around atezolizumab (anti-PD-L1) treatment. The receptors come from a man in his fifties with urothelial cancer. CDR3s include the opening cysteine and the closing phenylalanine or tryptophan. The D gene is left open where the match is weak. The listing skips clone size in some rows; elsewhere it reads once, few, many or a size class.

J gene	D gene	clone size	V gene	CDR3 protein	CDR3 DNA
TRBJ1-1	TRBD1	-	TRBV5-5	CASSYSTGINTEAFF	TGTGCCAGCAGCTACTCGACAGGGATAAACACTGAAGCTTTCTTT
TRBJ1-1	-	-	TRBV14	CASSLTVNTEAFF	TGTGCCAGCAGCCTGACAGTGAACACTGAAGCTTTCTTT
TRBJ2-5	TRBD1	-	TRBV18	CASSPGQGRETQYF	TGTGCCAGCTCACCCGGACAGGGGAGGGAGACCCAGTACTTC
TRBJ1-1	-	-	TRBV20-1	CSASFSTEAFF	TGCAGTGCTAGCTTCTCCACTGAAGCTTTCTTT
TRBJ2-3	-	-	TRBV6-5	CASSPSRGSTDTQYF	TGTGCCAGCAGTCCCTCCAGGGGTAGCACAGATACGCAGTATTTT
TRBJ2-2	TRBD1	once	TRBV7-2	CASSGQGYTGELFF	TGTGCCAGCAGTGGACAGGGGTACACCGGGGAGCTGTTTTTT
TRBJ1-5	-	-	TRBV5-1	CASSPDYSNQPQHF	TGCGCCAGCAGCCCCGACTATAGCAATCAGCCCCAGCATTTT
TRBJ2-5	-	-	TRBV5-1	CASSLADSTSGTQYF	TGCGCCAGCAGCTTAGCGGACAGTACCTCAGGGACCCAGTACTTC
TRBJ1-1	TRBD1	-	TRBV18	CASSPYLGQGRTEAFF	TGTGCCAGCTCACCATATCTGGGACAGGGACGCACTGAAGCTTTCTTT
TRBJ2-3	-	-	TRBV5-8	CASRISGAPTDTQYF	TGTGCCAGCAGGATATCAGGGGCTCCCACAGATACGCAGTATTTT
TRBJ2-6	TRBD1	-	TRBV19	CASSLTGGSGANVLTF	TGTGCCAGTAGTTTAACAGGGGGCTCTGGGGCCAACGTCCTGACTTTC
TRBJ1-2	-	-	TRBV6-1	CASRTPTEIYGYTF	TGTGCCAGCAGGACCCCTACAGAGATCTATGGCTACACCTTC
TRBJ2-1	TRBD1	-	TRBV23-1	CASSQSGPRGRLLSDNEQFF	TGCGCCAGCAGTCAATCGGGTCCCAGGGGGCGGCTACTATCCGACAATGAGCAGTTCTTC
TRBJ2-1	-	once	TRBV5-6	CASSLASGGISYNEQFF	TGTGCCAGCAGCTTGGCCTCTGGCGGGATCTCCTACAATGAGCAGTTCTTC
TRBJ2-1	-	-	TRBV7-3	CASSSPGDLQFF	TGTGCCAGCAGCTCACCCGGGGACTTACAGTTCTTC
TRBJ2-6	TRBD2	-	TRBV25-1	CASSPRGDGANVLTF	TGTGCCAGCTCCCCCCGGGGGGATGGGGCCAACGTCCTGACTTTC
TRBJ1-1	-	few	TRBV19	CASSMTVYTEAFF	TGTGCCAGTAGTATGACAGTTTACACTGAAGCTTTCTTT
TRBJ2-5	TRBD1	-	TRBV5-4	CASSPDPGGQGRGETQYF	TGTGCCAGCAGCCCGGACCCTGGGGGACAGGGAAGAGGAGAGACCCAGTACTTC
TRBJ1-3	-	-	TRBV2	CASTRVGNTIYF	TGTGCCAGCACCAGGGTTGGAAACACCATATATTTT
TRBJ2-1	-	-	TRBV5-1	CASRPGQGNNEQFF	TGCGCCAGCAGGCCGGGACAAGGGAACAATGAGCAGTTCTTC
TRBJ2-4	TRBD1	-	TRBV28	CASSLFGTGGNIQYF	TGTGCCAGCAGTTTATTCGGGACAGGGGGCAACATTCAGTACTTC
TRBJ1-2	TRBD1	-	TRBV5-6	CASSFNPGQGSSDTF	TGTGCCAGCAGCTTTAACCCGGGACAGGGGTCGAGTGACACCTTC
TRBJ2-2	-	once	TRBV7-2	CASSLVGGYTGELFF	TGTGCCAGCAGCTTAGTAGGAGGGTACACCGGGGAGCTGTTTTTT
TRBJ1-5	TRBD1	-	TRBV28	CASRLTGIVQPQHF	TGTGCCAGCAGGCTGACAGGGATTGTACAGCCCCAGCATTTT
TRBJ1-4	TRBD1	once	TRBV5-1	CASSLLTGRVEKLFF	TGCGCCAGCAGCTTGCTGACAGGGAGAGTTGAAAAACTGTTTTTT
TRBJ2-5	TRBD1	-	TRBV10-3	CAISRTGNQETQYF	TGTGCCATCAGCCGGACAGGGAACCAAGAGACCCAGTACTTC
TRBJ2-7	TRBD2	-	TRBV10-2	CASTNSGGQYF	TGCGCCAGCACCAATAGCGGGGGACAGTACTTC
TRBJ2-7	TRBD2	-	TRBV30	CAWSGGRAYEQYF	TGTGCCTGGAGCGGAGGGAGGGCTTACGAGCAGTACTTC
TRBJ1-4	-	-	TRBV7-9	CASSLVRRQVGEKLFF	TGTGCCAGCAGCTTAGTCAGGAGACAGGTCGGGGAAAAACTGTTTTTT
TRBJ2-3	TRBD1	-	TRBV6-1	CASILWDRLTDTQYF	TGTGCCAGCATCCTATGGGACAGACTTACAGATACGCAGTATTTT
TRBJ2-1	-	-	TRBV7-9	CASSLEEENEQFF	TGTGCCAGCAGCTTAGAGGAGGAAAATGAGCAGTTCTTC
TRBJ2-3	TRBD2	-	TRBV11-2	CASSLRLAGTDTQYF	TGTGCCAGCAGCTTAAGGCTAGCGGGCACAGATACGCAGTATTTT
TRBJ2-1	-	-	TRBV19	CASKGGGLSSYNEQFF	TGTGCCAGTAAGGGTGGGGGCCTTAGCTCCTACAATGAGCAGTTCTTC
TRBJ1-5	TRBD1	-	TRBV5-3	CARSLARYRGLNQPQHF	TGTGCCAGAAGCTTGGCCAGGTACAGGGGGTTGAATCAGCCCCAGCATTTT
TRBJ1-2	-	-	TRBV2	CASSREINYGYTF	TGTGCCAGCAGTCGGGAGATTAACTATGGCTACACCTTC
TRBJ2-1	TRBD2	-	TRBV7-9	CASMGLAGGMSYNEQFF	TGTGCCAGCATGGGACTAGCGGGAGGGATGTCCTACAATGAGCAGTTCTTC
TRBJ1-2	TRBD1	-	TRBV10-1	CASSESPGQGALGYGYTF	TGCGCCAGCAGTGAGTCCCCGGGACAGGGGGCCCTTGGCTATGGCTACACCTTC
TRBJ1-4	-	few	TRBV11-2	CASSLNRAGEKLFF	TGTGCCAGCAGCTTGAACAGGGCTGGGGAAAAACTGTTTTTT
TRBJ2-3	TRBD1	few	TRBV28	CASSFVGRGRASTDTQYF	TGTGCCAGCAGTTTCGTGGGCAGGGGGAGAGCTAGCACAGATACGCAGTATTTT
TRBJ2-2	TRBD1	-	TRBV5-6	CASSSETGRTGELFF	TGTGCCAGCAGCTCTGAGACAGGGCGGACCGGGGAGCTGTTTTTT